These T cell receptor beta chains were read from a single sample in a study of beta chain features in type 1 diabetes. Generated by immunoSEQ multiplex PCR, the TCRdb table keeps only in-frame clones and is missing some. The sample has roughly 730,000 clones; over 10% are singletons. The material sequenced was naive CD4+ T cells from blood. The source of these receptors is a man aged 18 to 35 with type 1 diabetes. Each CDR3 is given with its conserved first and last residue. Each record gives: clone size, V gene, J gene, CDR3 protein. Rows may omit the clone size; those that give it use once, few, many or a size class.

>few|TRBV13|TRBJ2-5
CASKRYQETQYF
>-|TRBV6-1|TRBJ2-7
CASAELGRSYEQYF
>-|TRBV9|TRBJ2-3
CASSTRQGEADTQYF
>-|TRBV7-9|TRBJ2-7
CASSLVEGRWEQYF
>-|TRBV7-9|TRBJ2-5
CASSLAWAGSQETQYF
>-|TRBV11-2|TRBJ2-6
CASSPIAGANVLTF
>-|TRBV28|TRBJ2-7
CASRVSGTGETYEQYF
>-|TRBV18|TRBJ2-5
CASSPVAGPQETQYF
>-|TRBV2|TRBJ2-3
CASSLRQATDTQYF
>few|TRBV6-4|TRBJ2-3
CASSPGVAGDTQYF
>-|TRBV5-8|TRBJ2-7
CASSQGWTGGSYEQYF
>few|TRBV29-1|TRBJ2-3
CSVGVAWPADTQYF
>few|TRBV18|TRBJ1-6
CASSTYNSPLHF
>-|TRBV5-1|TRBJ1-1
CASSLWGGTEAFF
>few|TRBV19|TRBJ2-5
CASSPQDRETQYF
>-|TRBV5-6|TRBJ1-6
CASSPRQGADSPLHF
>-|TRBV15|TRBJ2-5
CATSRDRYQETQYF
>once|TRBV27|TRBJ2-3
CASSAREVAATDTQYF
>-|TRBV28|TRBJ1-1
CASGRADYTEAFF
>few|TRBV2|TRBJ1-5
CASSGQGASNQPQHF
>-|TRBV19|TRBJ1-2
CASSMGRTNYGYTF
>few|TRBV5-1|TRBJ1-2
CASSRDGSNYGYTF
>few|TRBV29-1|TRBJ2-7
CSVGGQGYEQYF
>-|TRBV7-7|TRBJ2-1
CASSPRGHSSYNEQFF
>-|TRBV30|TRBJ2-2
CAWTRLAGELFF
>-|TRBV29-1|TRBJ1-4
CSVDFGPTNEKLFF
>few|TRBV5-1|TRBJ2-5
CASSPTGRGLETQYF
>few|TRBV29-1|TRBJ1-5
CSVSGFDNQPQHF
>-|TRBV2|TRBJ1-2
CASAGTASNYGYTF
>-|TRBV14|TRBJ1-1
CASSQDGETRTEAFF
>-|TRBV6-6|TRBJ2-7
CASSPSGTVAYEQYF
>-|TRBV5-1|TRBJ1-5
CASSLDQPQHF
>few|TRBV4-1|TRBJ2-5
CASSPPTSGSWETQYF
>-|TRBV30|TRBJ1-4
CAWSVPRGNEKLFF
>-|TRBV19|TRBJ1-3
CASSAFGKPSGNTIYF